The 21 T cell receptor beta chains in this list originate from one sample, sequenced in a study of T cells in Graves' hyperthyroidism and ophthalmopathy. RNA transcripts provided the source from which TCR beta CDR3 regions were amplified. First-round RT-PCR with HTBI primers amplified the TCR CDR3 region. One entry per CDR3 protein results from TCRdb running MiXCR on the multiplex PCR reads. This table has 360,000 or so distinct CDR3 sequences, approximately 20% appearing once. The material sequenced was blood. All receptors come from a woman younger than 30 with Graves' hyperthyroidism.

This clonotype was observed at least ten times. CDR3 amino acids: CASTKPEVNTEAFF. The CDR3 DNA sequence: TGTGCCAGCACAAAACCCGAAGTGAACACTGAAGCTTTCTTT. The chain recombines TRBV12-3 or TRBV12-4 with TRBJ1-1; D ambiguous. The CDR3 loop spans 14 amino acids. Trimming pared 7 bases from V and 0 bases from J, leaving 12 bases between.

This clonotype came up a few times. The J gene is TRBJ2-4, the V gene TRBV11-2, with 11 bases matching TRBD2. This CDR3 is built from 18 residues. The ends lost 4 bases at V and 1 base at J; junction bases unmatched: 9. CDR1 is SGHAT, CDR2 FQNNGV, per germline. This CDR3 is CASSSLAGGHPAKNIQYF. DNA of the CDR3: TGTGCCAGCAGCTCTCTAGCGGGGGGCCACCCCGCCAAAAACATTCAGTACTTC. The full variable domain, in which reference TRBV11-2 and TRBJ2-4 provide the parts outside the CDR3, is EAGVAQSPRYKIIEKRQSVAFWCNPISGHATLYWYQQILGQGPKLLIQFQNNGVVDDSQLPKDRFSAERLKGVDSTLKIQPAKLEDSAVYLCASSSLAGGHPAKNIQYFGAGTRLSVL.

A word on this clonotype: A read error may be the cause here, since a much bigger clone is one base away. V and J are TRBV6-1 and TRBJ1-6; no firm D call. CDR1 and CDR2 from the germline V gene are MNHNS and SASEGT. The CDR3 length is 15 residues. The CDR3 sequence is CTSSEEVGRYSPLHF. In nucleotides, the CDR3 is TGTACCAGCAGTGAAGAGGTAGGACGGTATTCACCCCTCCACTTT.

The V and J genes are TRBV15 and TRBJ1-1; 11 bases align to TRBD1. The CDR3 spans 16 residues. V lost 9 bases to trimming and J lost 0 bases; unmatched junction nucleotides: 9. Per the germline V gene, CDR1 is LNHNV and CDR2 is YYDKDF (reference sequence). The CDR3 spells CATGDGDRGLNTEAFF. In DNA, the CDR3 is TGTGCCACAGGAGACGGGGACAGGGGGTTGAACACTGAAGCTTTCTTT.

The chain employs TRBV7-8 and TRBJ2-3, with a weak D call TRBD1 (5 bases). This CDR3 contains 15 residues. Germline CDR1 and CDR2: SGHVS and FQNEAQ. Trimming removed 5 bases at V and 4 bases at J, with 16 bases between. The CDR3 spells CASSPWTRGPDTQYF. The CDR3 DNA sequence: TGTGCCAGCAGCCCCTGGACAAGGGGCCCAGATACGCAGTATTTT.

Only a few counts were recorded for this clonotype. CDR3 sequence: CASSFPPVNTIYF. CDR3 nucleotides: TGTGCCAGCAGTTTTCCCCCCGTGAACACCATATATTTT. This chain connects TRBV12-3 or TRBV12-4 to TRBJ1-3; no definite D call. Deletions cut 3 bases from V and 7 bases from J, with 10 bases between. The CDR3 contains 13 residues.

There are many counts of this clonotype. DNA for the CDR3: TGTGCCAGCTCGACAGGGGCGCTCGAGCAGTACTTC. This translates into CASSTGALEQYF. The chain recombines TRBV2 with TRBJ2-7, with 8 bases matching TRBD1. The CDR3 runs to 12 residues. Germline-derived CDR1 and CDR2 are SNHLY and FYNNEI. The V segment lost 8 bases and the J segment 6 bases; nucleotides outside the gene matches: 6.

The rearrangement links TRBV20-1 to TRBJ2-3; 8 bases align to TRBD2. Looked up from germline, CDR1 is DFQATT and CDR2 is SNEGSKA (reference sequence). Losses at the gene ends were 5 bases for V and 3 bases for J; bases not matched to a gene: 13. The CDR3 consists of 16 residues. The CDR3: CSALDFAGGGTDTQYF. In DNA form, the CDR3 reads TGCAGTGCTCTTGACTTCGCGGGGGGCGGAACAGATACGCAGTATTTT.

The chain has TRBV11-2 and TRBJ1-2; D is perhaps TRBD1 (5 bases). V was cut by 5 bases and J by 4 bases, with 11 bases left in between. CDR3 length equals 13 residues. CDR1 is SGHAT and CDR2 is FQNNGV in the germline V gene. CDR3 coding DNA: TGTGCCAGCAGCCCGACAGTCCCCTATGGCTACACCTTC. It codes for CASSPTVPYGYTF.

This clonotype has at least ten counts. The V gene is TRBV12-3 or TRBV12-4, the J gene TRBJ1-5, with 9 bases identical to TRBD1. Losses at the gene ends were 6 bases for V and 7 bases for J; bases not matched to a gene: 7. The CDR3 loop spans 14 amino acids. CDR3 amino acids: CASSTDRGRQPQHF. As DNA, the CDR3 is TGTGCCAGCAGCACGGACAGGGGAAGACAGCCCCAGCATTTT.

This clonotype has a count of ten or more. The J gene is TRBJ2-2, the V gene TRBV6-4, with TRBD2 matching over 11 bases. The ends lost 2 bases at V and 1 base at J; junction bases unmatched: 6. The CDR3 runs to 18 residues. Germline CDR1 MRHNA, CDR2 SNTAGT. The CDR3: CASSDGTSGAQNTGELFF. CDR3 in DNA: TGTGCCAGCAGTGACGGGACTAGCGGTGCCCAGAACACCGGGGAGCTGTTTTTT.

This clonotype has at least ten counts. The V call is TRBV12-3 or TRBV12-4, the J call TRBJ2-2; D might be TRBD1 (6 bases). Between the trimmed V and J ends, which lost 5 bases and 4 bases, there was a span of 11 bases. This CDR3 has 14 residues. CDR3 residues: CASSPRTVTGELFF. The DNA of the CDR3 is TGTGCCAGCAGTCCCCGGACAGTCACCGGGGAGCTGTTTTTT.

This chain joins TRBV6-1 and TRBJ2-7, with a tentative D call TRBD2 (6 bases). CDR3 length: 13 residues. Trimming removed 3 bases from V and 4 bases from J, with 10 bases in between. Germline CDR1 and CDR2: MNHNS and SASEGT. CDR3 protein: CASSERGAYEQYF. Written as DNA, the CDR3 is TGTGCCAGCAGTGAGCGGGGTGCATACGAGCAGTACTTC.

This clonotype was detected many times. The chain employs TRBV6-5 and TRBJ2-7, with D perhaps assigned TRBD1 or TRBD2 (5 bases each). With 6 bases removed from V and 4 bases from J, the gap between germline ends came to 19 bases. Germline values: CDR1 MNHEY, CDR2 SVGAGI. The CDR3 has 15 amino acids. The CDR3 sequence: CASRSGTVHKYEQYF. The CDR3 nucleotides read TGTGCCAGCAGGTCCGGGACGGTTCACAAATACGAGCAGTACTTC.

This clonotype was seen repeatedly, ten times or more. The CDR3 DNA sequence: TGCGCCAGCAGCTTGGTTGGAGGGGGCGGTGAGCAGTACTTC. This translates into CASSLVGGGGEQYF. The chain combines TRBV5-1 with TRBJ2-7; tentatively, D is TRBD1 (7 bases). The CDR3 has 14 residues. Germline CDR1 SGHRS, CDR2 YFSETQ. Deletions cut 0 bases from V and 7 bases from J, with 14 bases between.

This clonotype was seen at least ten times. The chain couples TRBV28 to TRBJ1-2; D may be TRBD1 (6 bases). The germline V gene has CDR1 MDHEN and CDR2 SYDVKM. This CDR3 has 16 residues. V was pared by 5 bases and J by 5 bases, with 21 bases between. In DNA, the CDR3 is TGTGCCAGCAGTGCACCACAGGGCTCTTCACATTATGGCTACACCTTC. Amino acids: CASSAPQGSSHYGYTF.

At least ten counts were recorded for this clonotype. The CDR3 loop is CASSLVGRARGYTF. The CDR3 region has the DNA TGTGCCAGCAGTTTAGTTGGTCGGGCTCGTGGCTACACCTTC. V is TRBV12-3 or TRBV12-4 and J is TRBJ1-2; no reliable D call. V was cut by 1 base and J by 7 bases, with 13 bases left in between. The CDR3 covers 14 residues.

This clonotype was counted many times. The rearrangement joins TRBV5-1 to TRBJ1-2; D not resolved. The CDR3 totals 12 residues. Per germline, CDR1 SGHRS and CDR2 YFSETQ. V was shortened by 5 bases and J by 4 bases, with 9 bases between the two germline ends. The chain's CDR3 is CASRLRGYGYTF. The CDR3 bases are TGCGCCAGCAGACTCCGGGGCTATGGCTACACCTTC.

This clonotype has ten or more counts. The gene calls are TRBV20-1 and TRBJ2-5; 7 positions match TRBD1. The CDR3 covers 13 residues. With 6 bases clipped from V and 0 bases from J, the junction kept 4 bases outside the gene matches. Germline V gives CDR1 DFQATT, CDR2 SNEGSKA (reference sequence). The CDR3 DNA is TGCAGTGCCGGGGACAGCAACCAAGAGACCCAGTACTTC. Protein: CSAGDSNQETQYF.

The chain recombines TRBV11-1 with TRBJ1-5, with D possibly matching TRBD1 (6 bases). CDR3 length: 16 amino acids. Germline-derived CDR1 and CDR2 are SGHAT and FQDESV (reference sequence). Between the trimmed V and J ends, which lost 1 base and 9 bases, there was a span of 19 bases. The CDR3 nucleotides are TGTGCCAGCAGCTTAGGGGGTTGGGGGGACAACCGGCCCCAGCATTTT. Translated, it gives CASSLGGWGDNRPQHF.

Worth noting for this clonotype: A much larger clone sits a single nucleotide away, making a read error possible. V and J are TRBV12-3 or TRBV12-4 and TRBJ2-7; 9 positions match TRBD1. This CDR3 region has 13 residues. The CDR3, as DNA: TGTGCCAGCTGCCCGGACAGGGGCCTACTCACTAATTTC. This translates into CASCPDRGLLTNF.